The text below deals with one TCR beta chain. The data were obtained in a study of blood T cell repertoires in COVID-19. Study in general: Samples taken during acute and convalescent COVID-19 were collected in the United States, Italy and Spain. PBMCs, B-cell-depleted T cells, or T cells provided the cDNA or gDNA that made up the material.

How the authors handled the data: Estimates of nucleated cell counts were drawn from the amplification of reference gene primers. Using immunoSEQ multiplex PCR, the repertoire was profiled, and TCRdb retains in-frame clones only, with some absent. V, J and clone size are taken as reported in that table, and D and trimming were inferred from the DNA itself. The sample includes under 250,000 clones, roughly 85% of them seen just once. Trimming left V 5 bases short and J 1 base short, with 16 bases between. CDR3 length: 16 amino acids. The V gene's germline CDR1 is SGHDN and CDR2 FVKESK. The V gene is TRBV14, the J gene TRBJ2-3, with a possible D match to TRBD2 (7 bases). Sequenced sample: PBMCs or T cells enriched from blood (not recorded which). The origin of this receptor is a woman aged 45-59 years with acute COVID-19. CDR3 sequence reads: CASSSKGGLGTDTQYF. CDR3 coding DNA: TGTGCCAGCAGCTCCAAGGGGGGGTTAGGCACAGATACGCAGTATTTT.